What follows are 20 T cell receptor beta chains derived from one specimen sequenced in a study of technical replicates of blood from a few donors. Assay used: immunoSEQ multiplex PCR; TCRdb lists only in-frame clones, some missing. The table includes almost 70,000 clones, just over 90% detected once. Input material: PBMCs. These receptor sequences come from a human donor in good health. Some clones in this sample may be carry-over from other donors' samples.

The rearrangement uses TRBV7-6 and TRBJ2-2; D perhaps matches TRBD1 (5 bases). The CDR3 runs 14 residues. The V gene's germline CDR1 is SGHVS and CDR2 FNYEAQ. Trimming left V 1 base short and J 2 bases short, with 5 bases between. The CDR3 nucleotides read TGTGCCAGCAGCTTAGGGACAAACACCGGGGAGCTGTTTTTT. Its translation is CASSLGTNTGELFF.

The chain combines TRBV29-1 with TRBJ2-3, with a weak D call TRBD2 (5 bases). V was pared by 7 bases and J by 0 bases, with 14 bases between. The V gene's germline CDR1 is SQVTM and CDR2 ANQGSEA. This CDR3 spans 14 amino acids. The DNA for the CDR3 is TGCAGCGCTACCTCTAGCAGTAGCACAGATACGCAGTATTTT. Its translation: CSATSSSSTDTQYF.

V is TRBV19 and J is TRBJ1-2; TRBD1 matches at 7 bases. In germline, CDR1 is LNHDA, CDR2 SQIVND (reference sequence). V shed 6 bases and J 2 bases; nucleotides not matched to a gene: 6. This CDR3 region has 14 residues. CDR3 loop: CASRTLTGNYGYTF. The CDR3 DNA is TGTGCCAGTAGAACACTGACAGGGAACTATGGCTACACCTTC.

The genes are TRBV11-2 and TRBJ2-7, with D tentatively TRBD2 (5 bases). Trimming stripped 6 bases from V and 5 bases from J, with 17 bases between. The CDR3 is made up of 14 amino acids. Germline assignment: CDR1 SGHAT and CDR2 FQNNGV. Here the CDR3 DNA reads TGTGCCAGCAGAGGTTTGGCTAGCAGCCACGAGCAGTACTTC. Protein sequence: CASRGLASSHEQYF.

V usage is TRBV29-1 and J usage is TRBJ2-1; D is unresolved. Trimming cost V 0 bases and J 5 bases, with 8 bases left between them. The CDR3 length is 13 residues. Germline V gives CDR1 SQVTM, CDR2 ANQGSEA. The CDR3 DNA sequence: TGCAGCGTTGAAGAGACTCGGAACAATGAGCAGTTCTTC. It is translated as CSVEETRNNEQFF.

This rearrangement joins TRBV2 to TRBJ1-6; 11 nucleotides line up with TRBD1. V trimming: 6 bases; J trimming: 9 bases; junction bases outside the gene matches: 4. The length of the CDR3 is 14 residues. Germline CDR1 is SNHLY and CDR2 is FYNNEI. CDR3 loop: CASRAGTGGSPLHF. The CDR3 nucleotides read TGTGCCAGCAGGGCCGGGACAGGGGGTTCACCCCTCCACTTT.

The J gene is TRBJ2-1, the V gene TRBV7-8; D possibly corresponds to TRBD1 (6 bases). V gave up 4 bases and J gave up 5 bases, with 15 bases separating them. This CDR3 has 15 residues. The germline V gene has CDR1 SGHVS and CDR2 FQNEAQ. The CDR3 DNA follows: TGTGCCAGCAGCTCCATCCGGGACACCAACAATGAGCAGTTCTTC. Translated, it gives CASSSIRDTNNEQFF.

The rearrangement joins TRBV7-2 to TRBJ2-7, with TRBD1 as a possible D gene (5 bases). The CDR3 runs to 14 residues. Germline V CDR1 and CDR2: SGHTA, FQGNSA. V lost 1 base and J lost 4, with 11 bases in between. The CDR3 reads CASSLVAGSYEQYF. The CDR3 bases are TGTGCCAGCAGCTTAGTGGCAGGGTCGTACGAGCAGTACTTC.

V and J are TRBV4-2 and TRBJ2-1; D perhaps matches TRBD2 (6 bases). V was cut by 5 bases and J by 6 bases, with 8 bases left in between. Germline-derived CDR1 and CDR2 are LGHNA and YNFKEQ. The CDR3 covers 12 residues. The CDR3 DNA reads as TGTGCCAGCAGCGGGCGGGGCAATGAGCAGTTCTTC. Protein: CASSGRGNEQFF.

The chain links TRBV6-6 to TRBJ2-1; 8 bases line up with TRBD2. Germline loops: CDR1 MNHNY, CDR2 SVGAGI (reference sequence). CDR3 length equals 15 residues. Trimming cost V 2 bases and J 8 bases; bases outside gene matches: 8. CDR3 coding DNA: TGTGCCAGCAGTTACCCCCGGGAGGGCCGACATGAGCAGTTCTTC. Protein: CASSYPREGRHEQFF.

The chain joins TRBV10-3 to TRBJ2-7; D is perhaps TRBD2 (5 bases). The CDR3 is 13 residues long. CDR1 and CDR2 from the germline V gene are ENHRY and SYGVKD. Trimming took 3 bases from V and 4 from J, leaving 10 bases between them. This CDR3 reads CAISDGKRYEQYF. The CDR3 DNA follows: TGTGCCATCAGTGACGGCAAGCGGTACGAGCAGTACTTC.

V gene TRBV7-8 combines with J gene TRBJ1-6, with D possibly matching TRBD1 (6 bases). The CDR3 covers 15 residues. Trimming cost V 4 bases and J 6 bases, with 13 bases left between them. Germline V gene lookup returns CDR1 SGHVS and CDR2 FQNEAQ. CDR3 sequence: CASSWQQGSNSPLHF. The CDR3 DNA follows: TGTGCCAGCAGCTGGCAACAGGGATCTAATTCACCCCTCCACTTT.

The genes are TRBV7-3 and TRBJ2-7; 8 positions match TRBD2. CDR1 is SGHTA, CDR2 FQGTGA, per germline. The J segment lost 3 bases and the V segment lost 1 base, leaving 5 bases of the junction unmatched. This CDR3 is built from 15 residues. CDR3 sequence (DNA): TGTGCCAGCAGCTTAAATAGCCTAGCGGGCTACGAGCAGTACTTC. Translation gives CASSLNSLAGYEQYF.

This chain joins TRBV5-1 and TRBJ2-2, with a possible D match to TRBD2 (6 bases). Per germline, CDR1 SGHRS and CDR2 YFSETQ. Trimming took 2 bases from V and 7 from J, leaving 12 bases between them. The CDR3 consists of 14 residues. The CDR3 coding sequence is TGCGCCAGCAGCTTCCGGGGGAAGGACGGGGAGCTGTTTTTT. This gives the protein CASSFRGKDGELFF.

The V call is TRBV29-1, the J call TRBJ2-7, with D possibly being TRBD2 (7 bases). Germline V gene sequence: CDR1 SQVTM, CDR2 ANQGSEA. The CDR3 has 14 amino acids. Trimming pared 4 bases from V and 2 bases from J, leaving 15 bases between. The CDR3 spells CSVAAGEGPYEQYF. Here the CDR3 DNA reads TGCAGCGTTGCCGCAGGGGAGGGTCCCTACGAGCAGTACTTC.

The V and J genes are TRBV5-4 and TRBJ2-7; 10 bases line up with TRBD2. Germline loops: CDR1 SGHNT, CDR2 YYREEE (reference sequence). The trim removed 3 bases at V and 4 bases at J, leaving 7 bases unmatched. CDR3 length equals 15 residues. The CDR3 protein is CASSYGTSVQYEQYF. For the CDR3, the DNA is TGTGCCAGCAGCTACGGGACTAGCGTTCAATACGAGCAGTACTTC.

CDR3 loop: CASSQEIGVTGELFF. Written as DNA, the CDR3 is TGCGCCAGCAGCCAAGAGATAGGGGTCACCGGGGAGCTGTTTTTT. The V call is TRBV4-3, the J call TRBJ2-2; weak D call: TRBD1 (5 bases). The length of the CDR3 is 15 residues. V lost 0 bases and J lost 4, with 9 bases in between. The germline CDR1 and CDR2 sequences are LGHNA and YSLEER.

The rearrangement joins TRBV5-1 to TRBJ2-1, with 9 nucleotides matching TRBD2. The germline CDR1 and CDR2 sequences are SGHRS and YFSETQ. The J segment lost 8 bases and the V segment lost 3 bases, leaving 9 bases of the junction unmatched. The CDR3 is made up of 15 amino acids. DNA of the CDR3: TGCGCCAGCAGCTCCCGGGCGGGAGGGCCGGATGAGCAGTTCTTC. Protein sequence: CASSSRAGGPDEQFF.

DNA of the CDR3: TGTGCCAGCAGCAATCGGGGTTTGGGGGAGCAGTACTTC. Its protein product is CASSNRGLGEQYF. The V gene is TRBV11-1, the J gene TRBJ2-7, with a possible D match to TRBD2 (5 bases). The CDR3 sequence is 13 residues long. The germline gives CDR1 SGHAT, CDR2 FQDESV (reference sequence). V shed 5 bases and J shed 7 bases, with 15 bases lying between them.

J is TRBJ2-2 and V is TRBV4-3, with D tentatively TRBD2 (6 bases). V was shortened by 4 bases and J by 8 bases, with 14 bases between the two germline ends. The CDR3 contains 14 residues. Germline V gene lookup returns CDR1 LGHNA and CDR2 YSLEER. The CDR3: CASSLGTLLGELFF. CDR3 in DNA: TGCGCCAGCAGCCTCGGGACTCTTCTTGGGGAGCTGTTTTTT.